What follows are 32 T cell receptor beta chains derived from one specimen sequenced in a study of blood T cell repertoires in COVID-19. The assay was immunoSEQ multiplex PCR, and TCRdb's table has in-frame clones only and misses some. The table lists about 210,000 clones, around 80% of them singletons. What was sequenced was PBMCs or T cells enriched from blood (not recorded which). The receptors shown here come from a man aged 30 to 39 with acute COVID-19.

This chain links TRBV15 with TRBJ2-7; a possible D gene is TRBD1 (5 bases). The CDR3 runs to 13 residues. The germline CDR1 and CDR2 sequences are LNHNV and YYDKDF (reference sequence). V was trimmed by 0 bases and J by 2 bases, leaving 5 bases between them. CDR3 sequence: CATSREQAYEQYF. The CDR3 bases are TGTGCCACCAGCAGAGAACAGGCCTACGAGCAGTACTTC. Variable domain in full (rest from reference TRBV15 and TRBJ2-7): DAMVIQNPRYQVTQFGKPVTLSCSQTLNHNVMYWYQQKSSQAPKLLFHYYDKDFNNEADTPDNFQSRRPNTSFCFLDIRSPGLGDTAMYLCATSREQAYEQYFGPGTRLTVT.

V gene TRBV29-1 combines with J gene TRBJ2-3; D is possibly TRBD2 (6 bases). Germline V CDR1 and CDR2: SQVTM, ANQGSEA. This CDR3 spans 13 amino acids. The ends were cut back, 7 bases at V and 3 bases at J, with 14 bases in the middle. In nucleotides, the CDR3 is TGCAGCGGCCGGGACTTCTATACAGATACGCAGTATTTT. It specifies CSGRDFYTDTQYF.

J is TRBJ2-5 and V is TRBV3-1 (or the pseudogene TRBV3-2); possibly TRBD2 for D (5 bases). CDR3 length: 12 residues. Germline CDR1 reads LGHDT; CDR2 reads YNNKEL (reference sequence). The V end lost 8 bases, the J end lost 1 base, and 8 bases lay between the germline ends. As DNA, the CDR3 is TGTGCCAGCGGGGAGACCCAAGAGACCCAGTACTTC. Protein: CASGETQETQYF.

The CDR3 is CASSVDRDYEQYF. In DNA form, the CDR3 reads TGTGCCAGCAGTGTTGACAGGGACTACGAGCAGTACTTC. This chain uses TRBV12-3 or TRBV12-4 with TRBJ2-7, with 7 bases that match TRBD1. This CDR3 spans 13 amino acids. Trimming removed 5 bases from V and 3 bases from J; junction bases left unmatched: 4.

This clone was seen only once. The gene calls are TRBV2 and TRBJ2-1; TRBD2 might be the D (6 bases). Looked up from germline, CDR1 is SNHLY and CDR2 is FYNNEI. The CDR3 has 15 amino acids. V gave up 10 bases and J gave up 8 bases, with 24 bases separating them. CDR3 region: CAKSLRDVGWDEQFF. The CDR3 DNA follows: TGTGCCAAGTCTTTGCGGGACGTCGGTTGGGATGAGCAGTTCTTC.

The chain is built from TRBV18 and TRBJ2-1; 9 bases agree with TRBD1. The junction had 5 bases not matched to a gene; V was cut back by 3 bases and J by 8 bases. The CDR3 is 14 residues long. Looked up from germline, CDR1 is KGHSH and CDR2 is LQKENI. CDR3 nucleotide sequence: TGTGCCAGCTCACCGGGACAGGGTGTGCATGAGCAGTTCTTC. Protein: CASSPGQGVHEQFF.

The V gene is TRBV5-1, the J gene TRBJ1-2; D not resolved. The CDR3 is 12 residues long. Trimming cost V 7 bases and J 4 bases, with 11 bases left between them. CDR1 is SGHRS, CDR2 YFSETQ, per germline. The CDR3 DNA reads TGCGCCAGCCGCGGGGAATCCTATGGCTACACCTTC. Protein: CASRGESYGYTF.

The rearrangement links TRBV7-2 to TRBJ2-3; 8 bases are a match to TRBD2. Germline trimming cut 1 base from V and 2 bases from J; bases unmatched to any gene: 8. CDR3 length: 17 amino acids. Germline-derived CDR1 and CDR2 are SGHTA and FQGNSA. The CDR3 coding sequence is TGTGCCAGCAGCTTAGTCGCGACTAGCGTGCTCACAGATACGCAGTATTTT. Protein product: CASSLVATSVLTDTQYF.

The chain carries TRBV7-3 and TRBJ2-6; no definite D call. The V end lost 6 bases, the J end lost 2 bases, and 8 bases lay between the germline ends. The germline gives CDR1 SGHTA, CDR2 FQGTGA. The CDR3 totals 14 residues. CDR3 region: CASSYGAGANVLTF. CDR3 nucleotide sequence: TGTGCCAGCAGTTATGGAGCTGGGGCCAACGTCCTGACTTTC.

The chain combines TRBV10-3 with TRBJ1-2; TRBD1 might be the D (5 bases). CDR1 is ENHRY, CDR2 SYGVKD, per germline. The CDR3 is 13 residues long. V lost 6 bases and J 2 bases, leaving 10 bases between the germline ends. This CDR3 reads CAISRDWNYGYTF. The DNA for the CDR3 is TGTGCCATCAGCCGGGACTGGAACTATGGCTACACCTTC.

The V and J genes are TRBV7-9 and TRBJ1-2; tentative D call: TRBD1 (6 bases). The CDR3 has 13 amino acids. Deletions cut 4 bases from V and 3 bases from J, with 9 bases between. The V gene's germline CDR1 is SEHNR and CDR2 FQNEAQ (reference sequence). CDR3 loop: CASSSPGDYGYTF. In DNA form, the CDR3 reads TGTGCCAGCAGCTCACCAGGGGACTATGGCTACACCTTC.

The V and J genes are TRBV24-1 and TRBJ2-3, with D possibly matching TRBD1 (6 bases). CDR3 length: 14 amino acids. Between the trimmed V and J ends, which lost 5 bases and 2 bases, there was a span of 10 bases. Germline V gene data show CDR1 as KGHDR and CDR2 as SFDVKD. The CDR3 sequence is CATSGGQTTDTQYF. DNA for the CDR3: TGTGCCACCAGTGGTGGACAGACCACAGATACGCAGTATTTT.

The chain has TRBV6-5 and TRBJ1-3; no firm D call. The germline V and J ends were trimmed by 7 bases and 0 bases, with 7 bases remaining between them. Germline V gene lookup returns CDR1 MNHEY and CDR2 SVGAGI. The CDR3 is 13 residues long. CDR3: CASMSISGNTIYF. CDR3 sequence (DNA): TGTGCCAGCATGAGCATCTCTGGAAACACCATATATTTT.

This clone has just one count. The chain links TRBV28 to TRBJ1-6, with D unresolved. Germline assignment: CDR1 MDHEN and CDR2 SYDVKM. CDR3 size: 13 residues. Trimming left V 7 bases short and J 6 bases short, with 10 bases between. DNA for the CDR3: TGTGCCAGCACCCCAGGAGGTAATTCACCCCTCCACTTT. Protein product: CASTPGGNSPLHF.

CDR3 in amino acids: CASSLGTGPGNTIYF. In DNA, the CDR3 is TGTGCCAGCAGCTTAGGGACAGGGCCAGGAAACACCATATATTTT. This sequence joins TRBV13 and TRBJ1-3, with TRBD1 matching 7 bases. Germline assignment: CDR1 PRHDT and CDR2 FYEKMQ (reference sequence). The CDR3 has 15 residues. Trimming at V came to 0 bases and at J to 4 bases, leaving 3 bases not matched to a gene.

V gene TRBV3-1 (or the pseudogene TRBV3-2) combines with J gene TRBJ2-7, with D tentatively TRBD2 (6 bases). Between the trimmed V and J ends, which lost 3 bases and 1 base, there was a span of 13 bases. CDR1 LGHDT and CDR2 YNNKEL come from the germline V gene (reference sequence). There are 15 residues in the CDR3. CDR3 bases: TGTGCCAGCAGCCACGGGGGTTGGGGGTCCTACGAGCAGTACTTC. Its translation is CASSHGGWGSYEQYF.

The chain carries TRBV5-1 and TRBJ2-1; 8 bases are shared with TRBD2. The junction had 4 bases not matched to a gene; V was cut back by 4 bases and J by 7 bases. The CDR3 consists of 13 residues. Germline-derived CDR1 and CDR2 are SGHRS and YFSETQ. The CDR3 DNA follows: TGCGCCAGCAGCGCGGGACTAGGGAATGAGCAGTTCTTC. The encoded protein is CASSAGLGNEQFF.

The V and J genes are TRBV6-5 and TRBJ1-5, with D unresolved. V was shortened by 6 bases and J by 4 bases, with 10 bases between the two germline ends. This CDR3 is 13 amino acids long. Germline V gene lookup returns CDR1 MNHEY and CDR2 SVGAGI. CDR3 in amino acids: CASSGEFNQPQHF. The CDR3 DNA follows: TGTGCCAGCAGCGGGGAATTTAATCAGCCCCAGCATTTT.

This chain connects TRBV6-1 to TRBJ1-1, with 7 bases that match TRBD1. The J segment lost 4 bases and the V segment lost 3 bases, leaving 5 bases of the junction unmatched. The CDR3 loop spans 14 amino acids. CDR1 MNHNS and CDR2 SASEGT come from the germline V gene. CDR3 in amino acids: CASSETGRSTEAFF. The CDR3 region has the DNA TGTGCCAGCAGTGAGACAGGGAGAAGCACTGAAGCTTTCTTT.

This clone showed up just once. The chain employs TRBV6-5 and TRBJ1-4, with 7 bases lining up with TRBD1. The CDR3 has 14 residues. Germline V lookup: CDR1 MNHEY, CDR2 SVGAGI. V lost 8 bases, J lost 6 bases, and 9 bases stayed unmatched. In nucleotides, the CDR3 is TGTGCCAGCTTCCAACAGGGGCTGTATGAAAAACTGTTTTTT. Residues: CASFQQGLYEKLFF.

As to this clone: The sample contains more than one DNA sequence encoding this CDR3. The chain couples TRBV11-3 to TRBJ2-7; 8 bases match TRBD1. The CDR3 length is 13 residues. Germline CDR1 is SGHNT and CDR2 is YENEEA. The V gene end was trimmed by 3 bases and the J gene end by 5 bases; junction bases not matched to a gene: 3. CDR3 nucleotide sequence: TGTGCCAGCAGCTTCAGGACAGGGAACGAGCAGTACTTC. Protein: CASSFRTGNEQYF.

CDR3 amino acids: CASSSDNPDTQYF. The CDR3 nucleotides read TGCGCCAGCAGTTCCGACAACCCAGATACGCAGTATTTT. V usage is TRBV5-1 and J usage is TRBJ2-3, with unresolved D. Germline values: CDR1 SGHRS, CDR2 YFSETQ. This CDR3 contains 13 residues. V was clipped by 5 bases and J by 4 bases, with 11 bases between them.

The rearrangement links TRBV7-3 to TRBJ2-3; the D gene is possibly TRBD2 (6 bases). V was cut by 5 bases and J by 0 bases, with 12 bases left in between. The CDR3 runs to 15 residues. The germline V gene encodes CDR1 SGHTA and CDR2 FQGTGA. CDR3 nucleotides: TGTGCCAGCAGCCACGGGGCGGGGAGCACAGATACGCAGTATTTT. Its translation: CASSHGAGSTDTQYF.

The rearrangement links TRBV18 to TRBJ1-4; 7 bases fit TRBD1. Germline trimming cut 4 bases from V and 12 bases from J; bases unmatched to any gene: 14. The length of the CDR3 is 15 residues. Germline CDR1 KGHSH, CDR2 LQKENI. CDR3 sequence: CASSRLGGADGELFF. The DNA of the CDR3 is TGTGCCAGCTCACGATTAGGGGGCGCGGACGGGGAACTGTTTTTT.

The chain has TRBV6-4 and TRBJ1-2; 10 positions agree with TRBD1. This CDR3 region has 16 residues. The V and J ends lost 2 bases and 6 bases, in that order; junction bases with no gene match: 9. The germline gives CDR1 MRHNA, CDR2 SNTAGT. The CDR3 region is CASSDPFGGTGDGYTF. Here the CDR3 DNA reads TGTGCCAGCAGTGACCCATTCGGGGGGACAGGGGATGGCTACACCTTC.

This chain links TRBV4-2 with TRBJ2-1, with a tentative D call TRBD2 (5 bases). Germline lookup yields CDR1 LGHNA and CDR2 YNFKEQ. Trimming left V 0 bases short and J 0 bases short, with 9 bases between. The CDR3 extends over 16 amino acids. CDR3 region: CASSQEGGLSYNEQFF. CDR3 sequence (DNA): TGTGCCAGCAGCCAAGAGGGCGGGCTCTCCTACAATGAGCAGTTCTTC.

V gene TRBV2 combines with J gene TRBJ1-2; 8 nucleotides line up with TRBD1. The CDR3 is made up of 13 amino acids. V gave up 6 bases and J gave up 6 bases; unmatched junction bases: 6. CDR1 SNHLY and CDR2 FYNNEI come from the germline V gene. This CDR3 is CASRAGQGHGYTF. The CDR3 coding sequence is TGTGCCAGCAGAGCCGGACAGGGTCATGGCTACACCTTC.

V usage is TRBV12-3 or TRBV12-4 and J usage is TRBJ1-2; unclear D gene. Trimming pared 7 bases from V and 4 bases from J, leaving 13 bases between. The CDR3 sequence is 13 residues long. The CDR3 DNA reads as TGTGCCAGCACCGCTGCGGGGTTCTATGGCTACACCTTC. Encoded protein: CASTAAGFYGYTF.

The chain recombines TRBV6-5 with TRBJ2-1; a weak D match, TRBD2 (6 bases). The germline V and J ends were trimmed by 6 bases and 6 bases, with 12 bases remaining between them. The V gene's germline CDR1 is MNHEY and CDR2 SVGAGI. This CDR3 has 13 amino acids. CDR3 residues: CASSLSGGNEQFF. The CDR3 coding sequence is TGTGCCAGCAGCTTATCCGGGGGCAATGAGCAGTTCTTC.

The sample holds a few counts of this clone. The rearrangement uses TRBV27 and TRBJ1-2; 7 bases map to TRBD1. V lost 2 bases, J lost 8 bases, and 8 bases stayed unmatched. CDR1 is MNHEY and CDR2 is SMNVEV in the germline V gene (reference sequence). The CDR3 contains 14 residues. CDR3 protein: CASSLMGQLGGYTF. The CDR3 DNA sequence: TGTGCCAGCAGTTTAATGGGACAGTTAGGCGGCTACACCTTC.

The rearrangement joins TRBV7-6 to TRBJ2-7, with D possibly matching TRBD2 (7 bases). The V end lost 8 bases, the J end lost 2 bases, and 19 bases lay between the germline ends. The germline CDR1 and CDR2 sequences are SGHVS and FNYEAQ. The CDR3 loop spans 15 amino acids. CDR3 in amino acids: CASAPGARGPYEQYF. DNA for the CDR3: TGTGCCAGCGCTCCGGGGGCGCGGGGGCCCTACGAGCAGTACTTC. The full variable domain, in which reference TRBV7-6 and TRBJ2-7 provide the parts outside the CDR3, is GAGVSQSPRYKVTKRGQDVALRCDPISGHVSLYWYRQALGQGPEFLTYFNYEAQQDKSGLPNDRFSAERPEGSISTLTIQRTEQRDSAMYRCASAPGARGPYEQYFGPGTRLTVT.

The rearrangement joins TRBV3-1 (or the pseudogene TRBV3-2) to TRBJ2-5; 10 bases are a match to TRBD2. With V trimmed by 5 bases and J by 11 bases, 14 bases remained unmatched. This CDR3 is built from 15 residues. The germline gives CDR1 LGHDT, CDR2 YNNKEL (reference sequence). The CDR3 loop reads CASSNTLAGVGEQYF. Here the CDR3 DNA reads TGTGCCAGCAGCAATACCCTAGCGGGGGTCGGAGAGCAGTACTTC.